These 26 T cell receptor beta chains were sequenced from one sample in a study of CD8+ T cells in alopecia areata. The treatment: oral pan-JAK inhibitor, 5-10 mg twice daily. cDNA prepared by RNA extraction and subsequent reverse transcription served as the template for sequencing. Assay used: immunoSEQ multiplex PCR; TCRdb lists only in-frame clones, some missing. This sample has about 210,000 clones, with 66% found just once. The material was CD4+ T cells sorted from blood, obtained at week 44, from a patient treated with tofacitinib. These receptors all come from a human donor with alopecia areata.

The CDR3, as DNA: TGTGCCAGCGGGGCGAACACCGGGGAGCTGTTTTTT. This gives the protein CASGANTGELFF. The chain employs TRBV6-1 and TRBJ2-2; D call uncertain. This CDR3 has 12 residues. Trimming pared 8 bases from V and 0 bases from J, leaving 4 bases between. The germline V gene has CDR1 MNHNS and CDR2 SASEGT.

The chain uses TRBV7-8 and TRBJ1-1; D is undetermined. Trimming left V 1 base short and J 3 bases short, with 9 bases between. This CDR3 contains 14 residues. CDR1 is SGHVS and CDR2 is FQNEAQ in the germline V gene. CDR3 residues: CASSLDGMDTEAFF. Here the CDR3 DNA reads TGTGCCAGCAGCTTAGACGGGATGGACACTGAAGCTTTCTTT.

V usage is TRBV7-9 and J usage is TRBJ2-2, with D perhaps TRBD1 (6 bases). Germline loops: CDR1 SEHNR, CDR2 FQNEAQ (reference sequence). The CDR3 totals 16 residues. Trimming removed 1 base from V and 3 bases from J, with 12 bases in between. Here the CDR3 DNA reads TGTGCCAGCAGCTTAGACTGGCCAGGGGACACCGGGGAGCTGTTTTTT. Residues: CASSLDWPGDTGELFF.

The chain has TRBV10-3 and TRBJ1-6; D is possibly TRBD1 (6 bases). CDR1 ENHRY and CDR2 SYGVKD come from the germline V gene. The CDR3 consists of 13 residues. Deletions cut 10 bases from V and 5 bases from J, with 12 bases between. Written as DNA, the CDR3 is TGTGCCAACCGGGACACCAATAATTCACCCCTCCACTTT. Translation gives CANRDTNNSPLHF.

The chain has TRBV27 and TRBJ1-2; no firm D call. Per the germline V gene, CDR1 is MNHEY and CDR2 is SMNVEV (reference sequence). CDR3 size: 13 residues. V lost 7 bases, J lost 8 bases, and 17 bases lay in between. CDR3 region: CASKAMGERGYTF. The CDR3 bases are TGTGCCAGCAAGGCGATGGGCGAACGGGGCTACACCTTC.

The gene calls are TRBV25-1 and TRBJ1-6; TRBD1 matches 8 bases. V lost 3 bases, J lost 10 bases, and 5 bases stayed unmatched. This CDR3 spans 14 amino acids. Germline values: CDR1 MGHDK, CDR2 SYGVNS. The chain's CDR3 is CASSDRTGRSPLHF. The CDR3 coding sequence is TGTGCCAGCAGTGACCGGACAGGGCGCTCACCCCTCCACTTT.

A few counts support this clone. The chain employs TRBV18 and TRBJ1-1; a possible D gene is TRBD1 (6 bases). The germline CDR1 and CDR2 sequences are KGHSH and LQKENI. The CDR3 sequence is 13 residues long. Trimming left V 4 bases short and J 8 bases short, with 14 bases between. In DNA form, the CDR3 reads TGTGCCAGCTCACACTCACAGGGAGTCGAAGCTTTCTTT. It translates to CASSHSQGVEAFF.

The V and J genes are TRBV2 and TRBJ2-5, with TRBD2 matching over 8 bases. The CDR3 is made up of 13 amino acids. Germline V lookup: CDR1 SNHLY, CDR2 FYNNEI. V dropped 6 bases and J dropped 4; count of bases not matched to a gene: 4. Here the CDR3 reads CASRGLAGETQYF. Written as DNA, the CDR3 is TGTGCCAGCAGAGGGCTAGCGGGAGAGACCCAGTACTTC.

The chain couples TRBV10-3 to TRBJ1-2; possibly TRBD1 for D (5 bases). The CDR3 has 15 residues. CDR1 ENHRY and CDR2 SYGVKD come from the germline V gene. The V end was cut by 4 bases, the J end by 0 bases, with 12 bases between. CDR3 protein: CAISVGPGANYGYTF. As DNA, the CDR3 is TGTGCCATCAGTGTTGGCCCGGGGGCTAACTATGGCTACACCTTC.

Note on this clone: The same CDR3 arises from other DNA sequences in this sample as well. CDR3 in DNA: TGCAGCGTTGAAGGCAGGGTGAACACTGAAGCTTTCTTT. This sequence encodes CSVEGRVNTEAFF. V usage is TRBV29-1 and J usage is TRBJ1-1, with a possible D match to TRBD1 (5 bases). Germline CDR1 is SQVTM and CDR2 is ANQGSEA. The V end lost 1 base, the J end lost 0 bases, and 6 bases lay between the germline ends. The CDR3 contains 13 residues.

V and J are TRBV11-2 and TRBJ1-2, with no clear D. This CDR3 has 15 residues. The V end lost 3 bases, the J end lost 0 bases, and 11 bases lay between the germline ends. Germline CDR1 and CDR2: SGHAT and FQNNGV. The CDR3 sequence is CASSFGSTANYGYTF. Written as DNA, the CDR3 is TGTGCCAGCAGCTTCGGATCTACAGCTAACTATGGCTACACCTTC.

The rearrangement joins TRBV10-3 to TRBJ2-7, with TRBD2 matching over 8 bases. This CDR3 comprises 13 residues. V shed 8 bases, J shed 7 bases, and the junction held 10 bases outside the gene matches. Germline V gives CDR1 ENHRY, CDR2 SYGVKD. CDR3 bases: TGTGCCATCTATAGCGGGGCCACGGAGGAGCAGTACTTC. As protein: CAIYSGATEEQYF.

The V call is TRBV19, the J call TRBJ1-5, with D unclear. V was pared by 7 bases and J by 9 bases, with 16 bases between. From germline, CDR1 is LNHDA and CDR2 SQIVND (reference sequence). This CDR3 is built from 13 residues. Here the CDR3 DNA reads TGTGCCAGTACCCCGGACGGAGGGAGGCCCCAGCATTTT. This codes for CASTPDGGRPQHF.

The rearrangement joins TRBV4-2 to TRBJ1-2, with D maybe TRBD1 (5 bases). Germline lookup yields CDR1 LGHNA and CDR2 YNFKEQ. Trimming removed 0 bases at V and 4 bases at J, with 15 bases between. The CDR3 extends over 16 amino acids. CDR3 DNA: TGTGCCAGCAGCCAAGATGGAGGGGCCGCTGGCTATGGCTACACCTTC. Its protein product is CASSQDGGAAGYGYTF.

The chain has TRBV18 and TRBJ1-4; D unclear. Germline CDR1 KGHSH, CDR2 LQKENI. This CDR3 comprises 14 residues. The V gene lost 2 bases and the J gene lost 4 bases, with 8 bases spanning the gap. CDR3 nucleotide sequence: TGTGCCAGCTCACCAGACGGTCATAATGAAAAACTGTTTTTT. This encodes CASSPDGHNEKLFF.

The chain combines TRBV30 with TRBJ1-1, with D unresolved. The germline V and J ends were trimmed by 7 bases and 3 bases, with 12 bases remaining between them. This CDR3 has 12 amino acids. Germline CDR1 GTSNPN, CDR2 SVGIG (reference sequence). This chain's CDR3 is CASARADTEAFF. As DNA, the CDR3 is TGTGCCTCGGCGAGGGCGGACACTGAAGCTTTCTTT.

The J gene is TRBJ2-3, the V gene TRBV4-3; the D is unclear. Germline CDR1 reads LGHNA; CDR2 reads YSLEER. The V and J ends lost 0 bases and 2 bases respectively, with 6 bases between them. The CDR3 loop spans 14 amino acids. The CDR3 nucleotides are TGCGCCAGCAGCCAAGAAGGCTACACAGATACGCAGTATTTT. Protein product: CASSQEGYTDTQYF.

This clone appeared a few times. This rearrangement joins TRBV5-1 to TRBJ2-3; 9 bases are a match to TRBD2. The germline gives CDR1 SGHRS, CDR2 YFSETQ. The CDR3 contains 16 residues. Germline trimming cut 0 bases from V and 3 bases from J; bases unmatched to any gene: 5. The CDR3: CASSLDPGLATDTQYF. The CDR3 nucleotides are TGCGCCAGCAGCTTGGACCCGGGACTAGCAACAGATACGCAGTATTTT.

The J gene is TRBJ1-1, the V gene TRBV25-1; D ambiguous. The CDR3 is 12 amino acids. The V end lost 3 bases, the J end lost 4 bases, and 6 bases lay between the germline ends. Germline V gene data show CDR1 as MGHDK and CDR2 as SYGVNS. The CDR3 region has the DNA TGTGCCAGCAGTGACATGAGCACTGAAGCTTTCTTT. This encodes CASSDMSTEAFF.

The rearrangement joins TRBV5-6 to TRBJ1-1; 8 nucleotides match TRBD1. The germline gives CDR1 SGHDT, CDR2 YYEEEE. This CDR3 has 13 amino acids. Germline trimming cut 7 bases from V and 10 bases from J; bases unmatched to any gene: 12. The CDR3 loop is CASGRRTGWRAFF. The CDR3 bases are TGTGCCAGCGGACGACGGACAGGGTGGAGAGCTTTCTTT.

The chain couples TRBV7-2 to TRBJ2-3, with 8 bases that match TRBD2. Germline loops: CDR1 SGHTA, CDR2 FQGNSA. Trimming took 0 bases from V and 2 from J; bases not matched to a gene: 13. The CDR3 extends over 19 amino acids. The CDR3 bases are TGTGCCAGCAGCTTAGCCCCTTGGACTAGCCCTTCTTACACAGATACGCAGTATTTT. Protein sequence: CASSLAPWTSPSYTDTQYF. The entire variable domain, with the rest obtained from reference TRBV7-2 and TRBJ2-3, is as follows: GAGVSQSPSNKVTEKGKDVELRCDPISGHTALYWYRQSLGQGLEFLIYFQGNSAPDKSGLPSDRFSAERTGGSVSTLTIQRTQQEDSAVYLCASSLAPWTSPSYTDTQYFGPGTRLTVL.

This clone occurred a few times. J is TRBJ1-4 and V is TRBV29-1; D might be TRBD1 (5 bases). From germline, CDR1 is SQVTM and CDR2 ANQGSEA. The V end was cut by 5 bases, the J end by 7 bases, with 11 bases between. There are 12 residues in the CDR3. CDR3 sequence: CSVSRGTEKLFF. DNA of the CDR3: TGCAGCGTTTCGCGGGGGACTGAAAAACTGTTTTTT.

The V gene is TRBV6-5, the J gene TRBJ1-4; D remains unclear. The length of the CDR3 is 13 residues. V dropped 4 bases and J dropped 6 bases, with 9 bases sitting between them. The V gene's germline CDR1 is MNHEY and CDR2 SVGAGI. The CDR3 reads CASSSNIDEKLFF. The CDR3 bases are TGTGCCAGCAGTTCTAACATAGATGAAAAACTGTTTTTT.

This chain connects TRBV4-3 to TRBJ1-2, with a possible D match to TRBD1 (6 bases). Germline V CDR1 and CDR2: LGHNA, YSLEER. The V end lost 4 bases, the J end lost 8 bases, and 14 bases lay between the germline ends. This CDR3 has 13 residues. The DNA of the CDR3 is TGCGCCAGCAGCCTCTCCCGGACAGACGGCTACACCTTC. Encoded protein: CASSLSRTDGYTF.

The rearrangement uses TRBV19 and TRBJ1-5; tentatively, D is TRBD1 (6 bases). The length of the CDR3 is 14 residues. Trimming took 6 bases from V and 5 from J, leaving 14 bases between them. Per the germline V gene, CDR1 is LNHDA and CDR2 is SQIVND (reference sequence). The DNA for the CDR3 is TGTGCCAGTAGGTTTTCAGGGGTGGATCAGCCCCAGCATTTT. Encoded protein: CASRFSGVDQPQHF.

The chain recombines TRBV29-1 with TRBJ1-1, with D uncertain. This CDR3 has 12 residues. Looked up from germline, CDR1 is SQVTM and CDR2 is ANQGSEA. Trimming pared 4 bases from V and 8 bases from J, leaving 14 bases between. The CDR3 DNA reads as TGCAGCGTTGCCACCACGGGTGTAGAAGCTTTCTTT. Its translation is CSVATTGVEAFF.